This TCR beta chain was identified in a study of regulatory T cells in long-lasting Graves disease. General study results and limits: Lower TCR diversity characterized persistent Graves' patients relative to newly diagnosed patients. It is possible that accuracy was reduced by the small size of the sample. Comparison showed that persistent patients shared more public clonotypes (about 3,000) than new patients (approximately 1,000).

Regarding time point: persistent/refractory GD, antithyroid drugs over 5 years with positive TRAb. Scientists built the TCR library using RNA that was extracted from PBMCs. It was an endocrinology department in Xi'an, China, that provided the patients. This clonotype has just a few counts. Its antigen is unknown. Construction of the TCR beta libraries employed iRepertoire HTBI primers in conjunction with Arm-PCR of CDR3 regions. TCRdb analysed the multiplex PCR reads with MiXCR anew, one entry per CDR3 protein. The sample shows 400,000 to 500,000 distinct CDR3 sequences, around a fifth of them seen only once. This receptor was identified in a female donor with Graves disease. This specimen was peripheral blood mononuclear cells (PBMCs), taken when the disease was refractory, from a patient treated with antithyroid drugs.

Here the CDR3 reads CASSASPPSGGMETQYF. DNA for the CDR3: TGCGCCAGCAGCGCTTCACCACCAAGCGGAGGAATGGAGACCCAGTACTTC. The chain combines TRBV5-1 with TRBJ2-5; D is perhaps TRBD2 (5 bases). Germline CDR1 SGHRS, CDR2 YFSETQ. V was cut by 4 bases and J by 5 bases, with 24 bases left in between. The CDR3 is 17 residues long.